What follows are 21 T cell receptor beta chains derived from one specimen sequenced in a study of control samples from healthy donors and cancer patients. Sequencing was performed with immunoSEQ multiplex PCR; in TCRdb, only in-frame clones are kept and a portion is missing. This sample has about 95,000 clones, with around four fifths found just once. The specimen sequenced was blood. The origin of the receptors is a young man in good health.

V is TRBV2 and J is TRBJ1-1, with TRBD1 as a possible D gene (5 bases). Germline V gene sequence: CDR1 SNHLY, CDR2 FYNNEI. V was cut by 4 bases and J by 1 base, with 10 bases left in between. CDR3 length: 14 residues. The CDR3 spells CASSALTANTEAFF. The CDR3 DNA is TGTGCCAGCAGTGCATTGACAGCGAACACTGAAGCTTTCTTT.

J is TRBJ2-7 and V is TRBV4-2, with 9 bases identical to TRBD2. CDR1 and CDR2 from the germline V gene are LGHNA and YNFKEQ. Germline trimming cut 0 bases from V and 2 bases from J; bases unmatched to any gene: 2. The CDR3 consists of 15 residues. In DNA form, the CDR3 reads TGTGCCAGCAGCCAAGAGGCTAGCGGGGCCTACGAGCAGTACTTC. Protein: CASSQEASGAYEQYF.

This clone was recorded once. This sequence joins TRBV29-1 and TRBJ2-1; 9 bases fit TRBD1. Germline values: CDR1 SQVTM, CDR2 ANQGSEA. This CDR3 spans 13 amino acids. V lost 7 bases, J lost 8 bases, and 9 bases stayed unmatched. As DNA, the CDR3 is TGCAGCGGGACCGGGACAGGGTGGGATGAGCAGTTCTTC. Translated: CSGTGTGWDEQFF.

The rearrangement uses TRBV18 and TRBJ1-5; D gene uncertain. The CDR3 has 15 residues. V dropped 0 bases and J dropped 2 bases, with 8 bases sitting between them. Germline CDR1 reads KGHSH; CDR2 reads LQKENI. The CDR3: CASSPPGFGNQPQHF. Here the CDR3 DNA reads TGTGCCAGCTCACCACCAGGGTTCGGCAATCAGCCCCAGCATTTT.

This CDR3 is CASSFSGGLYNEQFF. CDR3 DNA: TGTGCCAGCAGCTTTAGCGGGGGGCTCTACAATGAGCAGTTCTTC. This sequence joins TRBV11-3 and TRBJ2-1; 10 positions agree with TRBD2. The V gene's germline CDR1 is SGHNT and CDR2 YENEEA. The CDR3 is 15 amino acids. J lost 3 bases, V lost 3 bases, and 2 bases had no gene match.

The chain employs TRBV2 and TRBJ1-1; TRBD1 matches at 8 bases. CDR1 and CDR2 (germline): SNHLY, FYNNEI. The CDR3 is made up of 14 amino acids. The ends lost 1 base at V and 4 bases at J; junction bases unmatched: 2. The CDR3: CASSEGTGSTEAFF. CDR3 coding DNA: TGTGCCAGCAGTGAAGGGACAGGGAGCACTGAAGCTTTCTTT.

The chain carries TRBV28 and TRBJ2-5; D uncertain. V shed 6 bases and J shed 4 bases, with 27 bases lying between them. Looked up from germline, CDR1 is MDHEN and CDR2 is SYDVKM. The CDR3 length is 18 residues. Written as DNA, the CDR3 is TGTGCCAGCAGCTTAGGCCAATCGTTCGTGGGTTGGGGAGAGACCCAGTACTTC. Encoded protein: CASSLGQSFVGWGETQYF.

CDR3 loop: CASSEGQGASGYTF. In DNA, the CDR3 is TGTGCCAGCAGCGAGGGACAGGGAGCGAGTGGCTACACCTTC. The chain couples TRBV7-9 to TRBJ1-2, with 9 bases that match TRBD1. The CDR3 extends over 14 amino acids. After removal of 5 bases from V and 7 bases from J, the junction contained 8 bases not matched to a gene. The germline V gene encodes CDR1 SEHNR and CDR2 FQNEAQ (reference sequence).

CDR3 in DNA: TGTGCCAGCAGTTTAGACCTAGAAACGGGGGCTTTCTTT. This translates into CASSLDLETGAFF. J is TRBJ1-1 and V is TRBV12-3 or TRBV12-4; no clear D. This CDR3 spans 13 amino acids. V gave up 1 base and J gave up 11 bases, with 14 bases separating them.

The V call is TRBV10-2, the J call TRBJ2-1; 12 bases map to TRBD2. The CDR3 is 16 amino acids. Per germline, CDR1 WSHSY and CDR2 SAAADI. Trimming at V came to 2 bases and at J to 6 bases, leaving 5 bases not matched to a gene. The CDR3 DNA follows: TGCGCCAGCAGTGAGCAGGCTAGCGGGGGGGTCAATGAGCAGTTCTTC. It codes for CASSEQASGGVNEQFF.

The chain uses TRBV2 and TRBJ1-5; D is undetermined. This CDR3 contains 11 residues. V dropped 8 bases and J dropped 4 bases, with 6 bases sitting between them. Per the germline V gene, CDR1 is SNHLY and CDR2 is FYNNEI. In DNA form, the CDR3 reads TGTGCCAGCGGTGCAAATCAGCCCCAGCATTTT. Its translation: CASGANQPQHF.

CDR3 region: CASSLSGRTEAFF. CDR3 bases: TGTGCCAGCAGTTTATCGGGTAGAACTGAAGCTTTCTTT. This chain uses TRBV12-3 or TRBV12-4 with TRBJ1-1; D uncertain. The V gene lost 2 bases and the J gene lost 5 bases, with 9 bases spanning the gap. The CDR3 covers 13 residues.

CDR3 loop: CARSFVLAGVNEQYF. DNA for the CDR3: TGTGCCAGAAGCTTTGTTCTAGCGGGGGTCAACGAGCAGTACTTC. The rearrangement joins TRBV5-3 to TRBJ2-7; 10 bases line up with TRBD2. TRBV5-3 is labeled an ORF, and its function is uncertain. The junction had 7 bases not matched to a gene; V was cut back by 2 bases and J by 5 bases. The CDR3 spans 15 residues.

This clone was detected only once. The chain uses TRBV5-8 and TRBJ1-2; 7 bases align to TRBD1. There are 13 residues in the CDR3. Unmatched junction bases numbered 8, after V lost 5 bases and J lost 7 bases. The germline CDR1 and CDR2 sequences are SGHTS and YDEGEE. As DNA, the CDR3 is TGTGCCAGCAGTCATCAGGGGGGAGGTGGCTACACCTTC. It encodes CASSHQGGGGYTF.

This clone was found a few times. The chain uses TRBV27 and TRBJ2-4; D remains ambiguous. Trimming took 5 bases from V and 0 from J, leaving 20 bases between them. The CDR3 covers 18 residues. Looked up from germline, CDR1 is MNHEY and CDR2 is SMNVEV (reference sequence). The CDR3 DNA is TGTGCCAGCAGTCCCACCCCTCTAGGTAGGATAGCCAAAAACATTCAGTACTTC. Translated, it gives CASSPTPLGRIAKNIQYF.

The sample holds one count of this clone. The chain couples TRBV2 to TRBJ2-1, with D possibly being TRBD1 or TRBD2 (5 bases each). CDR1 is SNHLY and CDR2 is FYNNEI in the germline V gene. There are 15 residues in the CDR3. V lost 0 bases, J lost 6 bases, and 12 bases lay in between. CDR3 coding DNA: TGTGCCAGCAGTGAAGCCCTAGGGACCCCCAATGAGCAGTTCTTC. It translates to CASSEALGTPNEQFF.

The V gene is TRBV2, the J gene TRBJ2-1, with a possible D match to TRBD1 (6 bases). CDR3 length: 17 amino acids. Trimming took off 8 bases at V and 4 bases at J, with 24 bases between the two ends. Germline CDR1 reads SNHLY; CDR2 reads FYNNEI. CDR3 loop: CASRNRAGQSNYNEQFF. DNA of the CDR3: TGTGCCAGCCGCAACAGGGCAGGCCAGTCTAATTACAATGAGCAGTTCTTC.

V is TRBV7-9 and J is TRBJ2-6, with 8 bases that match TRBD1. Losses at the gene ends were 4 bases for V and 0 bases for J; bases not matched to a gene: 8. The germline CDR1 and CDR2 sequences are SEHNR and FQNEAQ (reference sequence). The CDR3 runs 18 residues. The CDR3 DNA reads as TGTGCCAGCAGCTCCGGACAGGGTAGGACCTCTGGGGCCAACGTCCTGACTTTC. This gives the protein CASSSGQGRTSGANVLTF.

This chain uses TRBV12-5 with TRBJ1-1; TRBD1 matches at 12 bases. Germline V CDR1 and CDR2: LGHNT, FRNRAP. The length of the CDR3 is 17 residues. V lost 1 base to trimming and J lost 5 bases; unmatched junction nucleotides: 8. CDR3 protein: CASGLDRGQGAGTEAFF. The DNA of the CDR3 is TGTGCTAGTGGTTTGGACCGGGGACAGGGGGCAGGGACTGAAGCTTTCTTT.

The rearrangement joins TRBV10-2 to TRBJ2-7, with 11 bases matching TRBD1. This CDR3 has 14 amino acids. J was trimmed by 3 bases and V by 4 bases; bases with no gene match: 2. Germline CDR1 is WSHSY and CDR2 is SAAADI. The DNA of the CDR3 is TGCGCCAGCAGTGTCGGGACAGGGGGCTACGAGCAGTACTTC. Its translation is CASSVGTGGYEQYF.

The chain recombines TRBV18 with TRBJ2-5; 9 positions agree with TRBD1. Germline V gene lookup returns CDR1 KGHSH and CDR2 LQKENI. The J segment lost 5 bases and the V segment lost 1 base, leaving 8 bases of the junction unmatched. This CDR3 spans 16 amino acids. CDR3 bases: TGTGCCAGCTCACCACTCGGGACAGGGTTAGGCGAGACCCAGTACTTC. Its translation is CASSPLGTGLGETQYF.